This entry is about one TCR beta chain. The source of the sample is a study of cytomegalovirus exposure and HLA in healthy donors. The study ran its PCR with 60 Vbeta and 13 Jbeta primers. Method: immunoSEQ multiplex PCR; TCRdb's copy keeps in-frame clones and lacks some. Its listing shows roughly 100,000 clones. The donors gave bone marrow, and they were healthy. Germline V gene lookup returns CDR1 SGDLS and CDR2 YYNGEE. CDR3 size: 14 residues. The V end lost 3 bases, the J end lost 0 bases, and 7 bases lay between the germline ends. This chain joins TRBV9 and TRBJ1-3; the D gene is possibly TRBD1 (5 bases). This clonotype was obtained from a man aged 35-49 years in good health and CMV-seronegative. Material: PBMCs. CDR3 coding DNA: TGTGCCAGCAGCGACAGGTCCTCTGGAAACACCATATATTTT. It yields the protein CASSDRSSGNTIYF.